What follows are 30 T cell receptor beta chains derived from one specimen sequenced in a study of read filtering for tumor transcriptome and immune sequencing. From around 0.4 ug of RNA, a library with molecular barcoded alpha/delta and beta/gamma adaptors was made. TCRdb analysed the reads with MiXCR anew, one entry per CDR3 protein. The sample yields 100,000 to 150,000 distinct CDR3 sequences, roughly 13% seen once. The sample comprised a population of CD138-negative cells sorted from bone marrow. The receptors here all came from a donor aged 40 or older with multiple myeloma.

Many counts were recorded for this clonotype. This chain links TRBV7-9 with TRBJ2-1; 8 bases agree with TRBD1. The CDR3 has 15 amino acids. J was trimmed by 9 bases and V by 3 bases; bases with no gene match: 10. CDR1 and CDR2 (germline): SEHNR, FQNEAQ (reference sequence). As DNA, the CDR3 is TGTGCCAGCAGCTTCCGGGACAGGAATCAGGTTGAGCAGTTCTTC. Protein sequence: CASSFRDRNQVEQFF.

This clonotype was detected ten times or more. The V call is TRBV12-3 or TRBV12-4, the J call TRBJ2-7; tentative D call: TRBD2 (6 bases). The germline V and J ends were trimmed by 5 bases and 3 bases, with 11 bases remaining between them. The CDR3 consists of 13 residues. The CDR3: CASSAISGYEQYF. The CDR3, as DNA: TGTGCCAGCAGTGCCATTAGCGGCTACGAGCAGTACTTC.

This clonotype came up many times. The CDR3 loop reads CASSLAPGLAGLQETQYF. The DNA of the CDR3 is TGTGCCAGCAGCTTAGCCCCCGGACTAGCGGGGCTCCAAGAGACCCAGTACTTC. The chain uses TRBV11-1 and TRBJ2-5, with 12 bases lining up with TRBD2. Germline-derived CDR1 and CDR2 are SGHAT and FQDESV (reference sequence). Trimming took 0 bases from V and 1 from J; bases not matched to a gene: 6. The CDR3 contains 18 residues. Based on the CDR3 plus reference TRBV11-1 and TRBJ2-5, the full variable domain is EAEVAQSPRYKITEKSQAVAFWCDPISGHATLYWYRQILGQGPELLVQFQDESVVDDSQLPKDRFSAERLKGVDSTLKIQPAELGDSAMYLCASSLAPGLAGLQETQYFGPGTRLLVL.

This clonotype was counted ten times or more. This chain connects TRBV29-1 to TRBJ2-5; weak D call: TRBD2 (5 bases). The CDR3 has 14 residues. The V and J ends lost 4 bases and 5 bases respectively, with 17 bases between them. Germline CDR1 SQVTM, CDR2 ANQGSEA. CDR3 amino acids: CSVGGPSSMETQYF. DNA of the CDR3: TGCAGCGTTGGAGGGCCTAGTTCAATGGAGACCCAGTACTTC.

This clonotype appeared many times. The chain uses TRBV19 and TRBJ2-1; D may be TRBD1 (5 bases). The germline V gene has CDR1 LNHDA and CDR2 SQIVND (reference sequence). Trimming took off 5 bases at V and 10 bases at J, with 12 bases between the two ends. The CDR3 loop spans 12 amino acids. The CDR3 loop reads CASSETGREQFF. Here the CDR3 DNA reads TGTGCCAGTAGTGAAACAGGAAGGGAGCAGTTCTTC.

A note on this clonotype: With a much larger clone just one base away, this may be a read error. Given the absence of the conserved phenylalanine or tryptophan at the CDR3 end, a read error is likely. The chain links TRBV20-1 to TRBJ2-1, with D perhaps matching TRBD2 (5 bases). Germline-derived CDR1 and CDR2 are DFQATT and SNEGSKA (reference sequence). This CDR3 spans 14 amino acids. Trimming took off 3 bases at V and 9 bases at J, with 18 bases between the two ends. CDR3 protein: CSASQLASSLEQFL. CDR3 coding DNA: TGCAGTGCTAGTCAACTGGCTAGCTCTCTTGAGCAGTTCCTC.

This clonotype has a count of ten or more. The genes are TRBV4-1 and TRBJ2-1; D gene ambiguous. The germline gives CDR1 MGHRA, CDR2 YSYEKL. V lost 1 base and J lost 7, with 8 bases in between. The CDR3 is made up of 13 amino acids. In DNA form, the CDR3 reads TGCGCCAGCAGCCAAGTAAGTTGGAATGAGCAGTTCTTC. Its protein is CASSQVSWNEQFF.

This clonotype was counted only a few times. The genes are TRBV19 and TRBJ1-5; 7 nucleotides agree with TRBD1. The CDR3 contains 18 residues. CDR1 LNHDA and CDR2 SQIVND come from the germline V gene (reference sequence). J was trimmed by 2 bases and V by 4 bases; bases with no gene match: 14. The CDR3: CASSNLAGGNVGNQPQHF. The CDR3 nucleotides read TGTGCCAGTAGTAATTTGGCAGGGGGAAATGTGGGCAATCAGCCCCAGCATTTT.

On this clonotype itself: A read error may explain this, as a much larger clone is one base away. J is TRBJ2-4 and V is TRBV4-1, with D maybe TRBD1 (6 bases). The germline gives CDR1 MGHRA, CDR2 YSYEKL. The CDR3 runs to 18 residues. Here the CDR3 reads CASSQTGQIGVAKNTQYF. CDR3 nucleotide sequence: TGCGCCAGCAGCCAAACCGGACAGATTGGTGTGGCCAAAAACACTCAGTACTTC.

This clonotype was seen ten or more times. The chain is built from TRBV5-1 and TRBJ2-7; 7 bases map to TRBD2. This CDR3 contains 16 residues. Germline V gene data show CDR1 as SGHRS and CDR2 as YFSETQ. The V and J ends lost 4 bases and 6 bases, in that order; junction bases with no gene match: 16. CDR3 in DNA: TGCGCCAGCAGCCCCGACAACACGGGACTATGGATCGAGCAGTACTTC. The encoded protein is CASSPDNTGLWIEQYF.

To note about this clonotype: A much larger clonotype is one base distant, so this may be a read error. This sequence joins TRBV7-9 and TRBJ2-5; 8 bases map to TRBD1. V was pared by 5 bases and J by 7 bases, with 6 bases of the junction left unmatched. Germline CDR1 is SEHNR and CDR2 is FQNEAQ (reference sequence). The length of the CDR3 is 13 residues. For the CDR3, the DNA is TGTGCCAGCAGCCAAACCGACAGGGGGACCCAGTACTTC. The encoded protein is CASSQTDRGTQYF.

This clonotype was seen many times. This chain links TRBV3-1 with TRBJ1-5; possible D gene TRBD1, 5 bases. With 5 bases removed from V and 7 bases from J, the gap between germline ends came to 18 bases. The CDR3 totals 15 residues. Germline V gene data show CDR1 as LGHDT and CDR2 as YNNKEL (reference sequence). For the CDR3, the DNA is TGTGCCAGCAGCGAAACCCGGGACCCCCAGCAGCCCCAGCATTTT. The encoded protein is CASSETRDPQQPQHF. Using reference TRBV3-1 and TRBJ1-5 for the parts outside the CDR3, the full variable domain is DTAVSQTPKYLVTQMGNDKSIKCEQNLGHDTMYWYKQDSKKFLKIMFSYNNKELIINETVPNRFSPKSPDKAHLNLHINSLELGDSAVYFCASSETRDPQQPQHFGDGTRLSIL.

This clonotype was seen ten or more times. The chain carries TRBV7-9 and TRBJ1-5, with 7 positions matching TRBD1. CDR3 size: 12 residues. From germline, CDR1 is SEHNR and CDR2 FQNEAQ (reference sequence). V was pared by 9 bases and J by 7 bases, with 6 bases of the junction left unmatched. In nucleotides, the CDR3 is TGTGCCAGTGACAGGGTGGGCCAGCCCCAGCATTTT. This encodes CASDRVGQPQHF.

This clonotype was seen a few times. The chain carries TRBV12-3 or TRBV12-4 and TRBJ1-3; D may be TRBD1 (6 bases). The CDR3 runs 15 residues. V lost 2 bases and J 4 bases, leaving 12 bases between the germline ends. CDR3 loop: CASSLNRAGGNTIYF. The CDR3, as DNA: TGTGCCAGCAGTTTAAACAGGGCCGGAGGAAACACCATATATTTT.

There are many counts of this clonotype. The chain is built from TRBV5-1 and TRBJ2-3; the D is unclear. The germline V and J ends were trimmed by 0 bases and 0 bases, with 8 bases remaining between them. This CDR3 has 15 amino acids. CDR1 SGHRS and CDR2 YFSETQ come from the germline V gene. The CDR3 loop is CASSLEQPSTDTQYF. CDR3 in DNA: TGCGCCAGCAGCTTGGAACAGCCTAGCACAGATACGCAGTATTTT.

This clonotype was observed at least ten times. The genes are TRBV5-1 and TRBJ1-4; D perhaps matches TRBD1 (6 bases). The CDR3 extends over 15 amino acids. Germline V gene sequence: CDR1 SGHRS, CDR2 YFSETQ. The V end was cut by 5 bases, the J end by 4 bases, with 15 bases between. As DNA, the CDR3 is TGCGCCAGCAGGATTGGGACACTGAGTAATGAAAAACTGTTTTTT. Translating gives CASRIGTLSNEKLFF.

This clonotype was seen ten or more times. No conserved phenylalanine or tryptophan ends this CDR3, so it is likely a read error. This sequence joins TRBV7-9 and TRBJ2-1, with 7 bases identical to TRBD2. V trimming: 1 base; J trimming: 0 bases; junction bases outside the gene matches: 0. This CDR3 is built from 15 residues. Germline V gene data show CDR1 as SEHNR and CDR2 as FQNEAQ (reference sequence). The CDR3 is CASSLGLASYNEQFL. The CDR3 DNA follows: TGTGCCAGCAGCTTAGGACTAGCCTCCTACAATGAGCAGTTCCTC.

Only one count was recorded for this clonotype. A much larger clone differs from this one at a single base, so this may be a read error. The chain uses TRBV29-1 and TRBJ2-7; D assignment may be TRBD1 or TRBD2 (5 bases each). The CDR3 covers 13 residues. Germline V gene data show CDR1 as SQVTM and CDR2 as ANQGSEA. Here the CDR3 reads CSVESQRGYGQYF. Written as DNA, the CDR3 is TGCAGCGTTGAGTCGCAGAGGGGCTACGGGCAGTACTTC.

This clonotype was seen a handful of times. This may come from a read error, since a much larger clone is one base off. The chain recombines TRBV7-9 with TRBJ2-2; 8 bases align to TRBD1. Germline trimming cut 8 bases from V and 6 bases from J; bases unmatched to any gene: 11. This CDR3 spans 15 amino acids. The germline gives CDR1 SEHNR, CDR2 FQNEAQ (reference sequence). The CDR3: CASGSTDRDPGELFF. The CDR3 DNA reads as TGTGCCAGCGGCTCCACGGACAGGGACCCCGGGGAGCTGTTTTTT.

This clonotype was seen ten or more times. The chain combines TRBV7-4 with TRBJ1-1, with D possibly TRBD1 on 5 matching bases. The CDR3 contains 17 residues. V was shortened by 2 bases and J by 0 bases, with 16 bases between the two germline ends. Germline-derived CDR1 and CDR2 are SGHVT and SQSDAQ. The CDR3 DNA follows: TGTGCCAGCAGCTTAACGGGGCAGGCCAATATGAACACTGAAGCTTTCTTT. It translates to CASSLTGQANMNTEAFF.

This clonotype was detected ten times or more. The chain combines TRBV10-3 with TRBJ2-3; D gene uncertain. Germline CDR1 and CDR2: ENHRY and SYGVKD. CDR3 length: 14 amino acids. The V end lost 3 bases, the J end lost 4 bases, and 11 bases lay between the germline ends. CDR3 amino acids: CAISESHSSDTQYF. CDR3 nucleotides: TGTGCCATCAGTGAATCGCACAGCTCAGATACGCAGTATTTT.

A remark on this clonotype: This clone may be a read error of a much larger clone one base away. This chain joins TRBV6-6 and TRBJ2-7; D is possibly TRBD1 (5 bases). In germline, CDR1 is MNHNY, CDR2 SVGAGI (reference sequence). Trimming removed 0 bases at V and 6 bases at J, with 15 bases between. This CDR3 has 15 amino acids. This chain's CDR3 is CASSYSPAGSGEQYF. In DNA, the CDR3 is TGTGCCAGCAGTTACTCGCCGGCAGGGTCCGGCGAGCAGTACTTC.

This clonotype was seen repeatedly, ten times or more. The V and J genes are TRBV29-1 and TRBJ2-1; D not certain. The CDR3 consists of 12 residues. V was clipped by 7 bases and J by 5 bases, with 12 bases between them. Germline loops: CDR1 SQVTM, CDR2 ANQGSEA. The CDR3 DNA reads TGCAGCGCTGTGCAAGGGAACAATGAGCAGTTCTTC. Protein: CSAVQGNNEQFF.

Details on this clonotype: A junction end diverges from the germline sequence, so it may reflect a read error. The chain has TRBV5-4 and TRBJ2-1; D remains ambiguous. This CDR3 has 13 residues. Germline CDR1 and CDR2: SGHNT and YYREEE (reference sequence). CDR3: CASSLTPSNEQLF. The CDR3 coding sequence is TGTGCCAGCAGCTTGACGCCCTCCAATGAGCAGCTCTTC.

There are many counts of this clonotype. The junction and the germline gene differ at one end; a read error may be behind it. The chain has TRBV7-2 and TRBJ1-1, with TRBD1 matching 8 bases. The CDR3 contains 14 residues. Germline V gene data show CDR1 as SGHTA and CDR2 as FQGNSA. The CDR3: CASSTRGQDTEALF. CDR3 DNA: TGTGCCAGCAGCACCAGGGGGCAGGACACTGAAGCTCTCTTT.

This clonotype was picked up many times. The J gene is TRBJ2-3, the V gene TRBV11-2, with 8 bases matching TRBD1. V lost 5 bases and J lost 3; bases outside the gene matches: 4. Germline V lookup: CDR1 SGHAT, CDR2 FQNNGV. The CDR3 length is 14 residues. CDR3 nucleotide sequence: TGTGCCAGCAGCCGCGGGACAGGAACAGATACGCAGTATTTT. It translates to CASSRGTGTDTQYF.

The table lists this clonotype with a count of one. A read error is possible here, since a much larger clone lies one base away. In this CDR3 the conserved last residue, phenylalanine or tryptophan, is missing, so a read error is likely. This chain uses TRBV18 with TRBJ1-1, with a weak D call TRBD1 (6 bases). Trimming stripped 0 bases from V and 2 bases from J, with 10 bases between. Germline lookup yields CDR1 KGHSH and CDR2 LQKENI. The length of the CDR3 is 15 residues. The CDR3 nucleotides are TGTGCCAGCTCACCACCGTTAGGGGGTAACACTGAAGCTTTCATT. Translated, it gives CASSPPLGGNTEAFI.

There are a few counts of this clonotype. This chain connects TRBV4-1 to TRBJ1-5, with D hard to call. Trimming pared 2 bases from V and 5 bases from J, leaving 16 bases between. CDR3 length: 16 amino acids. CDR1 and CDR2 from the germline V gene are MGHRA and YSYEKL. As DNA, the CDR3 is TGCGCCAGCAGCCAACCTTCAGGACGGGAGGATCAGCCCCAGCATTTT. Translating gives CASSQPSGREDQPQHF.

Many counts were recorded for this clonotype. V usage is TRBV11-2 and J usage is TRBJ2-7; TRBD1 is a possible D gene (5 bases). The V and J ends lost 5 bases and 3 bases respectively, with 8 bases between them. The CDR3 contains 12 residues. Germline loops: CDR1 SGHAT, CDR2 FQNNGV. The CDR3 region is CASSQTDYEQYF. In DNA form, the CDR3 reads TGTGCCAGCAGCCAGACAGACTACGAGCAGTACTTC.

This clonotype showed up many times. CDR3 nucleotide sequence: TGTGCCAGCAGACTCGATTACAATGAGCAGTTCTTC. Protein: CASRLDYNEQFF. The V gene is TRBV28, the J gene TRBJ2-1; D is uncertain. Germline-derived CDR1 and CDR2 are MDHEN and SYDVKM. The CDR3 totals 12 residues. V dropped 6 bases and J dropped 4 bases, with 7 bases sitting between them.